This is a list of T cell receptor beta chains from one sample in a study of graft-versus-host responses after intestinal transplantation. The antigens these receptors bind are not known. Clones were sequenced by immunoSEQ multiplex PCR, and TCRdb holds only the in-frame ones, with some missing. The sample has over 75,000 clones; 85% to 90% are singletons. The sequencing used unstimulated CD4+ T cells sorted from spleen or lymph node cells, collected before intestinal transplant. All receptors derive from a human donor who received an intestinal transplant. The CDR3 runs from the conserved cysteine through the conserved F or W. A D gene is named only where the DNA matches it firmly. A clone size is listed for some rows: how often the clone was seen (once, few, many), or a class if it is expanded.

CDR3nt | CDR3aa | j_gene | v_gene | d_gene | abundance
TGTGCCAGCAGCGCGGGACAGGTTGGCTACACCTTC | CASSAGQVGYTF | TRBJ1-2 | TRBV5-6 | TRBD1 | .
TGCGCCAGCAGCCACGCAGGGCTGAACACTGAAGCTTTCTTT | CASSHAGLNTEAFF | TRBJ1-1 | TRBV4-1 | . | .
TGTGCCAGCAGCCGCGGACAGGGGGACTACAATGAGCAGTTCTTC | CASSRGQGDYNEQFF | TRBJ2-1 | TRBV7-6 | TRBD1 | few
TGTGCCAGCAGTTTAGGAGGGAACTTGAACACTGAAGCTTTCTTT | CASSLGGNLNTEAFF | TRBJ1-1 | TRBV28 | . | .
TGCAGCGTCCTACGCGGGATGCCCCAGACAGATACGCAGTATTTT | CSVLRGMPQTDTQYF | TRBJ2-3 | TRBV29-1 | . | once
TGTGCCACTCAACCCAGGGGGCATACAGATACGCAGTATTTT | CATQPRGHTDTQYF | TRBJ2-3 | TRBV27 | TRBD1 | few
TGTGCCATTAGCAGGGACACCATATATTTT | CAISRDTIYF | TRBJ1-3 | TRBV6-1 | . | .
TGTGCCAGCAGTGTAGACAGGTCCTCCTACGAGCAGTACTTC | CASSVDRSSYEQYF | TRBJ2-7 | TRBV2 | . | .
TGTGCCAGCACTACAGAGGGACAGGGGAGGTACAATGAGCAGTTCTTC | CASTTEGQGRYNEQFF | TRBJ2-1 | TRBV6-6 | TRBD1 | .
TGTGCCAGCAGTTTCAGACAGGGACCTACCGGGGAGCTGTTTTTT | CASSFRQGPTGELFF | TRBJ2-2 | TRBV28 | TRBD1 | .
TGTGCCAGCAGAGGAGACAGCTACACTAACTATGGCTACACCTTC | CASRGDSYTNYGYTF | TRBJ1-2 | TRBV28 | . | .
TGCGCCAGCAGCGACGGGGACAGGGGATCCTACAATGAGCAGTTCTTC | CASSDGDRGSYNEQFF | TRBJ2-1 | TRBV5-1 | TRBD1 | .
TGCGCCAGCAGCCTGACAGCTGACTACGAGCAGTACTTC | CASSLTADYEQYF | TRBJ2-7 | TRBV5-1 | . | .
TGTGCCAGCACCGTGGGGGCTCTCGAGCAGTACTTC | CASTVGALEQYF | TRBJ2-7 | TRBV28 | . | .
TGTGCCAGCAGCCCAAGGGACAGGGTGTCCTATGGCTACACCTTC | CASSPRDRVSYGYTF | TRBJ1-2 | TRBV7-9 | TRBD1 | .
TGTGCCAGCAGTGACGGGGTCGGCTATGGCTACACCTTC | CASSDGVGYGYTF | TRBJ1-2 | TRBV6-1 | . | .
TGTGCCAGCAGCCGAGCCCTCCTGGGGGGTCCTAGCACAGATACGCAGTATTTT | CASSRALLGGPSTDTQYF | TRBJ2-3 | TRBV4-2 | . | .
TGTGCCAGCAGTGGGATAGCCCCCAGCACAGATACGCAGTATTTT | CASSGIAPSTDTQYF | TRBJ2-3 | TRBV6-1 | . | .
TGTGCCAGCAGCGGGCTAGCGGGGGCTTGGAATGAGCAGTTCTTC | CASSGLAGAWNEQFF | TRBJ2-1 | TRBV7-2 | TRBD2 | .
TGTGCCAGCAGTGGGGAGGTGAACACTGAAGCTTTCTTT | CASSGEVNTEAFF | TRBJ1-1 | TRBV6-1 | . | .
TGTGCCAGCAGTTTACCGGGGTCTGAAGCTTTCTTT | CASSLPGSEAFF | TRBJ1-1 | TRBV27 | . | .
TGCAGCGCGGGACTAGCGGATTACAATGAGCAGTTCTTC | CSAGLADYNEQFF | TRBJ2-1 | TRBV29-1 | TRBD2 | .
TGTGCCAGCAGCCGTCCGAACTATGGCTACACCTTC | CASSRPNYGYTF | TRBJ1-2 | TRBV7-2 | . | .
TGTGCCAGCAGCTCGCCGGCGGCGCTAGCGGGGGATTTTCAAGAGACCCAGTACTTC | CASSSPAALAGDFQETQYF | TRBJ2-5 | TRBV7-9 | TRBD2 | .
TGTGCCAGCAGCTTCGACTCCGGCGGGGAGCTGTTTTTT | CASSFDSGGELFF | TRBJ2-2 | TRBV7-3 | . | .
TGTGCCGGAGGGACTCCCTACGAGCAGTACTTC | CAGGTPYEQYF | TRBJ2-7 | TRBV28 | . | .
TGCGCCAGCAGCCAAGCTCCCGGGACAGGGTATAGTCAGCCCCAGCATTTT | CASSQAPGTGYSQPQHF | TRBJ1-5 | TRBV4-1 | TRBD1 | .
TGTGCCAGCAGTGACGGGACTAGCGTCTTCTACTTCACAGATACGCAGTATTTT | CASSDGTSVFYFTDTQYF | TRBJ2-3 | TRBV2 | TRBD2 | once
TGCGCCAGCAGCGGAAGCGGGGGCTCCTACGAGCAGTACTTC | CASSGSGGSYEQYF | TRBJ2-7 | TRBV5-1 | TRBD2 | .
TGTGCCTGGAGTCCACAGGGGCCCCAGCCCCAGCATTTT | CAWSPQGPQPQHF | TRBJ1-5 | TRBV30 | TRBD1 | .
TGTGCCAGCAGCGCAGGGGGCAGTACCTACAATGAGCAGTTCTTC | CASSAGGSTYNEQFF | TRBJ2-1 | TRBV9 | TRBD1 | .
TGTGCCAGCAGCGTAGGGGGACTAGCGAGCGGGGAGCTGTTTTTT | CASSVGGLASGELFF | TRBJ2-2 | TRBV9 | TRBD2 | .
TGTGCCACCAGCAGAGGCAGTTCCGCAAAGCGGGGGGCAATTGAGCAGTTCTTC | CATSRGSSAKRGAIEQFF | TRBJ2-1 | TRBV15 | TRBD2 | .
TGTGCCAGCAGCTTAGAGGGGAGCGACAATGAGCAGTTCTTC | CASSLEGSDNEQFF | TRBJ2-1 | TRBV11-2 | . | once
TGCGCCAGCAGCTTGGAGGGCGGGGGAGAAGAGACCCAGTACTTC | CASSLEGGGEETQYF | TRBJ2-5 | TRBV5-1 | TRBD2 | once
TGTGCCAGCAGCAAAGAGGTCGGGGGGCGCAGCAATCAGCCCCAGCATTTT | CASSKEVGGRSNQPQHF | TRBJ1-5 | TRBV7-8 | . | .
TGTGCCAGCAGCTTAGTCGACGCAGGGGGCTACGAGCAGTACTTC | CASSLVDAGGYEQYF | TRBJ2-7 | TRBV11-2 | TRBD1 | .
TGCGCCAGCAGCTTGGGGGGCCCAGATACGCAGTATTTT | CASSLGGPDTQYF | TRBJ2-3 | TRBV5-1 | . | .
TGTGCCAGCAGTTACTCGGGAGGGAGCAATCAGCCCCAGCATTTT | CASSYSGGSNQPQHF | TRBJ1-5 | TRBV6-6 | . | .
TGTGCCAGCATATCAGGGTTTTTGGGTTCACCCCTCCACTTT | CASISGFLGSPLHF | TRBJ1-6 | TRBV28 | . | .
TGTGCCAGCAGACAATCCCGGATGGCTAGCGGGAGTGGGTACGAGCAGTACTTC | CASRQSRMASGSGYEQYF | TRBJ2-7 | TRBV28 | TRBD2 | .
TGCGCCAGCAGCCCATTACCATACACAGGGGGCGAGCAGTACTTC | CASSPLPYTGGEQYF | TRBJ2-7 | TRBV5-1 | TRBD1 | .
TGTGCCAGCAGTTACTCAACAGGGGATCAGCCCCAGCATTTT | CASSYSTGDQPQHF | TRBJ1-5 | TRBV6-5 | TRBD1 | .
TGTGCCAGCAGTCCCGACAGTCGCAGCTCCTACGAGCAGTACTTC | CASSPDSRSSYEQYF | TRBJ2-7 | TRBV7-9 | . | .
TGTGCCAGCGTTTTAGGAGGGGTGGGCACCGGGGAGCTGTTTTTT | CASVLGGVGTGELFF | TRBJ2-2 | TRBV6-1 | . | .
TGTGCCAGCAGTTACTCGAGGTCAGGGGCCTATGGCTACACCTTC | CASSYSRSGAYGYTF | TRBJ1-2 | TRBV6-5 | . | .
TGTGCCAGCAGCTTGCGGACTAGCGGGAGGGTTGGAGAGACCCAGTACTTC | CASSLRTSGRVGETQYF | TRBJ2-5 | TRBV5-4 | TRBD2 | .
TGTGCCGGCCCGGGGGGGCCGGGAAGCGGCTACACCTTC | CAGPGGPGSGYTF | TRBJ1-2 | TRBV19 | . | .
TGCGCCAGCGGGGCAGGGCAAGAGACCCAGTACTTC | CASGAGQETQYF | TRBJ2-5 | TRBV10-2 | . | .
TGTGCCAGCAGCCCCCGGGGAACGGGGGTCGGCACAGATACGCAGTATTTT | CASSPRGTGVGTDTQYF | TRBJ2-3 | TRBV7-3 | . | .
TGCGCCAGCAGCTTGGTTGTGGGAGGCTCCTACGAGCAGTACTTC | CASSLVVGGSYEQYF | TRBJ2-7 | TRBV5-1 | . | .
TGTGCCAGCAGTTACCGGGGGGGAACGGATGGCTACACCTTC | CASSYRGGTDGYTF | TRBJ1-2 | TRBV6-6 | . | .
TGTGCCTGGAGTGGGGGGGGGTACTGGCAGGCTTTCTTT | CAWSGGGYWQAFF | TRBJ1-1 | TRBV30 | . | .
TGTGCCAGCAGCATAACCGGGACAGGCGGCTACGAGCAGTACTTC | CASSITGTGGYEQYF | TRBJ2-7 | TRBV7-8 | TRBD1 | .